This T cell receptor (beta chain) was captured by sequencing in a study of T cell changes during pregnancy in multiple sclerosis. Germline trimming cut 0 bases from V and 3 bases from J; bases unmatched to any gene: 7. CDR3 length: 16 amino acids. The germline V gene encodes CDR1 SGDLS and CDR2 YYNGEE. This table comes from immunoSEQ multiplex PCR, and its TCRdb copy is limited to in-frame clones, with some not included. This table holds 50,000 to 55,000 clones, 90% to 95% found once. The chain is built from TRBV9 and TRBJ2-3; TRBD1 matches 7 bases. The sequence was obtained from a female donor with multiple sclerosis, enrolled in a pregnancy study. This specimen consisted of CD4+ T cells from peripheral blood mononuclear cells, obtained after pregnancy. The CDR3 protein is CASSVGGQAQTDTQYF. CDR3 sequence (DNA): TGTGCCAGCAGCGTAGGAGGACAGGCACAAACAGATACGCAGTATTTT.